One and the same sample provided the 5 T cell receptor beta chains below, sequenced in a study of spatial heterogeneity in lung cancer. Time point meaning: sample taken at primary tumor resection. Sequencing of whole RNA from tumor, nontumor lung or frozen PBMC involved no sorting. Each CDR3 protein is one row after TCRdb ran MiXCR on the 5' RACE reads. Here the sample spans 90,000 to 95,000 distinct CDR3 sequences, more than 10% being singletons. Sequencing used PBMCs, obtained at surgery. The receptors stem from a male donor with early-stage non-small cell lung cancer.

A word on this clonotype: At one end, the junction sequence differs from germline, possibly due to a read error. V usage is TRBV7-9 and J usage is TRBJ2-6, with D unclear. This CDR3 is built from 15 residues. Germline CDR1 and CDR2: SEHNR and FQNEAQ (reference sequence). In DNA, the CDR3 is TGTGCCAACAGCTTAGTCGGCTCTGGGGCCAACGTCCTGACTTTC. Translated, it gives CANSLVGSGANVLTF.

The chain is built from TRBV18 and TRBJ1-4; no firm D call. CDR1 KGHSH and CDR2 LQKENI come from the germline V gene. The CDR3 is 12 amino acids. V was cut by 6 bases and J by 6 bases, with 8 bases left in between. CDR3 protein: CASSLGYEKLFF. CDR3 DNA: TGTGCCAGCTCCCTAGGATATGAAAAACTGTTTTTT.

This chain's CDR3 is CASSRGALGADTQYF. The CDR3 coding sequence is TGTGCCAGCAGCCGGGGGGCGCTCGGGGCAGATACGCAGTATTTT. The chain joins TRBV11-3 to TRBJ2-3; weak D call: TRBD2 (7 bases). V gave up 5 bases and J gave up 4 bases, with 16 bases separating them. This CDR3 has 15 amino acids. Germline V gene data show CDR1 as SGHNT and CDR2 as YENEEA.

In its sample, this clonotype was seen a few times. The CDR3 loop is CASSLNGVLSEQYF. The CDR3 DNA is TGTGCCAGCAGTTTAAACGGGGTGCTCTCAGAGCAGTACTTC. The rearrangement uses TRBV12-3 or TRBV12-4 and TRBJ2-7; tentative D call: TRBD2 (5 bases). CDR3 size: 14 residues. The V end was cut by 2 bases, the J end by 7 bases, with 15 bases between.

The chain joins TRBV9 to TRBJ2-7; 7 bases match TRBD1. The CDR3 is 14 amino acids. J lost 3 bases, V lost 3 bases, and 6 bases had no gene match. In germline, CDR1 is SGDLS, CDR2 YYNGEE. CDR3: CASSGTGQDYEQYF. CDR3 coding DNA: TGTGCCAGCAGCGGCACAGGACAGGACTACGAGCAGTACTTC.